This entry describes one TCR beta chain. Germline CDR1 SGDLS, CDR2 YYNGEE. J gave up 9 bases and V 3 bases, and 12 bases lay outside the gene matches. The CDR3 is made up of 16 amino acids. The data were obtained in a study of T cell changes during pregnancy in multiple sclerosis. Profiled with immunoSEQ multiplex PCR; TCRdb holds only in-frame clones, not every one. The sample includes 55,000 to 85,000 clones, over 90% of them seen just once. This sequence was found in a female donor with multiple sclerosis, enrolled in a pregnancy study. This specimen consisted of CD4+ T cells from peripheral blood mononuclear cells, obtained after pregnancy. The rearrangement links TRBV9 to TRBJ1-6; 7 nucleotides match TRBD1. This chain's CDR3 is CASSDRIDRVGSPLHF. The CDR3 bases are TGTGCCAGCAGCGATAGAATCGACAGGGTCGGTTCACCCCTCCACTTT.